These T cell receptor beta chains were read from a single sample in a study of chemoradiotherapy in HPV16-positive cancers. Assay used: immunoSEQ multiplex PCR; TCRdb lists only in-frame clones, some missing. The data show about 25,000 clones, with approximately 94% seen just once and approximately 23% held by the top ten. The sequenced sample was blood, obtained from a patient who underwent chemoradiotherapy. These receptors were taken from a human donor with HPV-associated anogenital cancer. Both conserved end residues are part of each CDR3. The D gene is left open where the match is weak.

CDR3aa: CASSSGQGPYEQYF
v_gene: TRBV5-1
d_gene: TRBD1

CDR3aa: CASSPGGSAGELFF
v_gene: TRBV7-2
d_gene: TRBD1

CDR3aa: CASSLRGVDTQYF
v_gene: TRBV5-1
d_gene: NA

CDR3aa: CASSLLRGTGELFF
v_gene: TRBV11-2
d_gene: NA

CDR3aa: CASSRREGQYF
v_gene: TRBV7-8
d_gene: NA

CDR3aa: CASSRANPGELFF
v_gene: TRBV27
d_gene: NA

CDR3aa: CASSPRGSYNEQFF
v_gene: TRBV14
d_gene: NA

CDR3aa: CASSLLYGGNQPQHF
v_gene: TRBV7-2
d_gene: NA

CDR3aa: CASRALAMAYEQYF
v_gene: TRBV27
d_gene: NA

CDR3aa: CASSPGENTEAFF
v_gene: TRBV18
d_gene: NA

CDR3aa: CASSLSARENTEAFF
v_gene: TRBV7-9
d_gene: NA

CDR3aa: CASSQPDALQYEQYF
v_gene: TRBV4-1
d_gene: NA

CDR3aa: CAWSVLSSGELFF
v_gene: TRBV30
d_gene: NA

CDR3aa: CASSLAGETQYF
v_gene: TRBV5-1
d_gene: NA

CDR3aa: CATPSNEQFF
v_gene: TRBV11-3
d_gene: NA

CDR3aa: CASSQNQGWHGYTF
v_gene: TRBV4-1
d_gene: NA